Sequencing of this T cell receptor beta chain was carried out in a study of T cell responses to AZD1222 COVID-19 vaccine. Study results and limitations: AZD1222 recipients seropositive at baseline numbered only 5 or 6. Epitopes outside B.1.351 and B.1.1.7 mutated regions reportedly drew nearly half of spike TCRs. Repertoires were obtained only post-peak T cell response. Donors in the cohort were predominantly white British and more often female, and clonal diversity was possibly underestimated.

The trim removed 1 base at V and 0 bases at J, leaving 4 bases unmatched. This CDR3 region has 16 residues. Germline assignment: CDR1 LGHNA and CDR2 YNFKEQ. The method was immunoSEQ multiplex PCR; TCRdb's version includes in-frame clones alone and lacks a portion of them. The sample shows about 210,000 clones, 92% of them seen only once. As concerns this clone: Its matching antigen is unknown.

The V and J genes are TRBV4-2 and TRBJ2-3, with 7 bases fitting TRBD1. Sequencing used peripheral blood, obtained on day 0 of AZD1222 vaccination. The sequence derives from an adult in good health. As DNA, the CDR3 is TGTGCCAGCAGCCAAGGGGACAGTGCTAGCACAGATACGCAGTATTTT. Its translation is CASSQGDSASTDTQYF.